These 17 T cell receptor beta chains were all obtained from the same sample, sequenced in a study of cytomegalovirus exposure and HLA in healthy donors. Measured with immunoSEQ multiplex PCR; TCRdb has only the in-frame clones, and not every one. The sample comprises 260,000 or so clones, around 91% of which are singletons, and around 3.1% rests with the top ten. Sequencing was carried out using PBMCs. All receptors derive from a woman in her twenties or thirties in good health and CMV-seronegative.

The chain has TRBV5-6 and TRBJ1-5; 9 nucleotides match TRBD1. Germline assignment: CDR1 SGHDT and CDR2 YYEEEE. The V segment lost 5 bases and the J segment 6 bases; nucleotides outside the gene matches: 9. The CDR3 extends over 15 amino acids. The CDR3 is CASSRTGVLVQPQHF. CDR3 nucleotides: TGTGCCAGCAGTAGGACAGGGGTTCTAGTTCAGCCCCAGCATTTT.

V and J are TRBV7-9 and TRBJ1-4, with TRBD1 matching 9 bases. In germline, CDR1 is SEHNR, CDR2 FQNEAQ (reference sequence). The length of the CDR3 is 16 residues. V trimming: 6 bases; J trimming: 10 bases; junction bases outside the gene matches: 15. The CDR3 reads CASRPGPGQGGRKLFF. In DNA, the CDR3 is TGTGCCAGCAGACCCGGTCCGGGACAGGGAGGACGAAAACTGTTTTTT.

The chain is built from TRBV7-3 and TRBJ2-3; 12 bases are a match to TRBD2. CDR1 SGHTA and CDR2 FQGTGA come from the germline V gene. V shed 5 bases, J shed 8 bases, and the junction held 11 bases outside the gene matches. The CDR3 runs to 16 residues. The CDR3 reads CASSKRTSGKEGTQYF. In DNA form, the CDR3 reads TGTGCCAGCAGCAAAAGGACTAGCGGGAAGGAGGGTACGCAGTATTTT.

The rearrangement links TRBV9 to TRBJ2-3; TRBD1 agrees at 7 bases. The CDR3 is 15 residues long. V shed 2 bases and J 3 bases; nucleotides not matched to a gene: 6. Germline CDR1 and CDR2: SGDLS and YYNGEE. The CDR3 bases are TGTGCCAGCAGCGTTTTGACAGGGCCGACAGATACGCAGTATTTT. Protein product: CASSVLTGPTDTQYF.

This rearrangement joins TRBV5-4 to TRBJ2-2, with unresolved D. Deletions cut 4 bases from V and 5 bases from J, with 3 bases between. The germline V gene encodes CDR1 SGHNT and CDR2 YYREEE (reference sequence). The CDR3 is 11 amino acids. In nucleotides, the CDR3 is TGTGCCAGCAGCGATACCGGGGAGCTGTTTTTT. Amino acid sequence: CASSDTGELFF.

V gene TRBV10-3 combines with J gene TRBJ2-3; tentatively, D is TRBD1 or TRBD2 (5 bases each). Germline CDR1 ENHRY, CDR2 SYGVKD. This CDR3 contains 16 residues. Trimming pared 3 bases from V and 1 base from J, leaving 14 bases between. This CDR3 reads CAISEPGRAGTDTQYF. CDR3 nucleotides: TGTGCCATCAGTGAACCGGGGCGAGCAGGCACAGATACGCAGTATTTT.

The CDR3 nucleotides are TGTGCCAGTCCGACCCACACCGGGGAGCTGTTTTTT. It is translated as CASPTHTGELFF. This chain connects TRBV6-1 to TRBJ2-2; D remains unclear. Germline lookup yields CDR1 MNHNS and CDR2 SASEGT. The CDR3 totals 12 residues. Between the trimmed V and J ends, which lost 9 bases and 3 bases, there was a span of 8 bases.

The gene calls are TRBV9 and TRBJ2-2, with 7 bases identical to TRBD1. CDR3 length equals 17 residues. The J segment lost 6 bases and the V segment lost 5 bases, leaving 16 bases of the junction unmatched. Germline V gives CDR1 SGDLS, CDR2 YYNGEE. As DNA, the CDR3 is TGTGCCAGCAGACGCTCCCTAGACAACCAGGGGGCCGGGGAGCTGTTTTTT. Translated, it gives CASRRSLDNQGAGELFF.

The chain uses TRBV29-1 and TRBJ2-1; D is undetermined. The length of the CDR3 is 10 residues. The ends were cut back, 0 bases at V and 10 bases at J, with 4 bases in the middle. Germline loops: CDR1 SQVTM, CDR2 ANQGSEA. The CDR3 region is CSVEEAEQFF. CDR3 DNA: TGCAGCGTTGAAGAAGCCGAGCAGTTCTTC.

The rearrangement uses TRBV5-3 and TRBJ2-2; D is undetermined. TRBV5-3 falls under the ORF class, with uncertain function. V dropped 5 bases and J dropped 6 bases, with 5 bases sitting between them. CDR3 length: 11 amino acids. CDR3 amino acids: CARSTAGELFF. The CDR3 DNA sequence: TGTGCCAGAAGTACGGCCGGGGAGCTGTTTTTT.

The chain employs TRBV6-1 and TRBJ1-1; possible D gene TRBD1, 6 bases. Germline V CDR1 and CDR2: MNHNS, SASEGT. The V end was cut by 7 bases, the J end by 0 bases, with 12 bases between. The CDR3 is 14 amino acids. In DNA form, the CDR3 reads TGTGCCAGCATTTTTCGACAGGTGAACACTGAAGCTTTCTTT. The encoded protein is CASIFRQVNTEAFF.

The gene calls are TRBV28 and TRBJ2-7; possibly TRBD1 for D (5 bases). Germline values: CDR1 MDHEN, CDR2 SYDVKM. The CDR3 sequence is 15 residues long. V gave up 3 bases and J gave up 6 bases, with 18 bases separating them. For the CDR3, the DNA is TGTGCCAGCAGTTTCTCAGGGTCGAACAACGGCGAGCAGTACTTC. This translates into CASSFSGSNNGEQYF.

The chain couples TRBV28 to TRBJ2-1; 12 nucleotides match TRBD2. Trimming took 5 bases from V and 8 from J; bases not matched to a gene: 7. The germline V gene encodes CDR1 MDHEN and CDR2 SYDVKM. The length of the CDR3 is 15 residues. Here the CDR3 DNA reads TGTGCCAGCAGTCATCTAGCGGGAGGGCCGTATGAGCAGTTCTTC. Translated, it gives CASSHLAGGPYEQFF.

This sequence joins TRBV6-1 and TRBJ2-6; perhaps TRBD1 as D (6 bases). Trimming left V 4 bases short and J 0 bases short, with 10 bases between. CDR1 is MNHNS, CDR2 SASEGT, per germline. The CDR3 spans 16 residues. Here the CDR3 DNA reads TGTGCCAGCAGTGGGCGGACAGCCTCTGGGGCCAACGTCCTGACTTTC. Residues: CASSGRTASGANVLTF.

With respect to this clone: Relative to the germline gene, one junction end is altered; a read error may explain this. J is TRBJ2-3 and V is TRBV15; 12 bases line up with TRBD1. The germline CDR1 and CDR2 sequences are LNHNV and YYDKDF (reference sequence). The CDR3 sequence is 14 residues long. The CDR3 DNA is TGTGCCACCAGCGGGACAGGGGGCACACATACGCAGTATTTT. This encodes CATSGTGGTHTQYF.

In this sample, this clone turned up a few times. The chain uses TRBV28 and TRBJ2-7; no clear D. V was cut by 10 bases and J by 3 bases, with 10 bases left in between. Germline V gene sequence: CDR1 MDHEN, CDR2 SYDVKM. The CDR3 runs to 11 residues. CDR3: CATLESYEQYF. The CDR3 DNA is TGTGCCACCTTGGAGAGCTACGAGCAGTACTTC.

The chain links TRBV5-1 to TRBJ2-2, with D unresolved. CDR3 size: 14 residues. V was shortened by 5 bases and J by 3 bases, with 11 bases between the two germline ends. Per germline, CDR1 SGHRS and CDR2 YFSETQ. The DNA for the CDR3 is TGCGCCAGCAGGGGGTCGCGAGACACCGGGGAGCTGTTTTTT. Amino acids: CASRGSRDTGELFF.